This T cell receptor (beta chain) appears in the sequencing data of a study of identical twins (dated by TCRdb to the mid-2010s). About the study as a whole: To test whether fetal clonotypes persist, the study used deep sequencing on TCR alpha and beta repertoires from monozygotic twins, unrelated adults of various ages, and cord blood. To rule out contamination, replicate twin experiments were performed at different times with different library preparation protocols. The full study reports these points: In monozygotic twins, out-of-frame TCR alpha sharing was systematically underestimated by recombination models, although the models agreed with sharing between unrelated individuals. Conclusions relied on cross-sectional statistical analysis, since the same donors could not be followed over many years. Invariant T cells such as MAIT and iNKT could partly confound zero-insertion analyses, although diverse VJ usage argued against such confounding for most clonotypes. Abundant cord blood beta clonotypes carried fewer insertions; young adult naive repertoires showed a weaker similar trend, while memory repertoires showed none. Compared with coincidental sharing between unrelated individuals, out-of-frame TCR alpha sequences shared between twins had an excess of sequences with low generation probability. A weaker excess of twin sharing was found in beta out-of-frame sequences because the signal-to-noise ratio was lowered by fewer shared sequences.

The method behind the library was 5' RACE. For sequencing, an Illumina HiSeq 2000 was employed. Template switching introduced a universal primer binding site; the final cDNA contained a unique molecular identifier, enabling accurate counting of TCR cDNA molecules. Specific primers in the conserved constant-segment region were used to synthesize first-strand cDNA for the TCR alpha and beta chains. Each cDNA library was double barcoded, with a SMART-Mk sample barcode plus Illumina barcodes, to control for contamination. Two successive PCR steps introduced TruSeq adapter sequences along with Illumina sample barcodes. TCR alpha and beta cDNA libraries were sequenced on the Illumina HiSeq platform with custom primers. The authors processed their data as follows. Unique molecular identifiers were extracted from raw reads with MiGEC, and CDR3 positions were determined with MiXCR. For each individual, recombination models were inferred using an EM algorithm with the repgenHMM and IGoR tools. Shared clonotypes were analyzed with the tcR package in R, and sharing was normalized by the product of cloneset sizes. Out-of-frame nonproductive sequences were analyzed to study raw recombination free of thymic and clonal selection effects. TCRdb ran its own pipeline on the public reads, namely fastp trimming at Q25 and MiXCR clone calling, and kept in-frame beta chains. When rows share a CDR3 protein, they turn into one entry using the most common DNA and genes. What appears here as the V and J calls and clone size reflects TCRdb's work, not the paper's. This sample is represented by 570,000 or so distinct CDR3 sequences; 7.5% to 10% of them were singletons. Of the sample, 2.5% to 3% falls within the top ten clones.

The cysteine opens and the phenylalanine closes a CDR3 of 14 amino acids. CDR3 DNA only is kept here, 42 bases in frame from base 1. V and J are trimmed by 4 bases and 6 bases, and the gene matches miss 6 bases of the junction. The germline V gene (reference sequence) provides CDR1 SGHKS and CDR2 YYEKEE. In regard to this clonotype: Its target antigen remains unknown. No clone much larger than this one lies a single base away; base qualities are absent.

Only healthy Caucasian donors were included. The twin cohort consisted of three pairs of female monozygotic twins, all aged about 18 to 29 years. Peripheral blood mononuclear cells were used as the source from which RNA for TCR libraries was isolated. These data also featured in a second study, about yellow fever vaccine responses in identical twins. That second report states: According to the authors, in identical twins the way T cells responded to vaccination appeared partly convergent and partly personalized. In the study, vaccine-responding T cell clones were precisely tracked in identical twins.

This TCR was recovered from a woman aged 18-29 years in good health. The sequence links TRBV5-5 to TRBJ1-1; the central 10 bases match TRBD1. Sequencing input: PBMCs. Read as DNA, the sequence is TGTGCCAGCAGCACATGGACAGGGGGGGCTGAAGCTTTCTTT. Translated, it gives CASSTWTGGAEAFF.